The rows below give T cell receptor beta chains drawn from one sample of a study of T cell repertoires in cytomegalovirus infection. For these receptors, no antigen is known. MiXCR, run by TCRdb on the reads, gives a single entry per CDR3 protein. The sample has some 920,000 distinct CDR3 sequences; 30% to 40% are singletons. The source material was cultured CD8+ T cells from PBMCs, sampled from culture after CMV antigen stimulation. The receptor source for this set is a human donor in good health (CMV status not recorded). Some clones in this sample may be carry-over from other donors' samples. The CDR3 runs from the conserved cysteine through the conserved F or W. D genes are given only for firm matches. Some rows mark clone size as missing; the rest say once, few, many or name a class of expanded clone.

D gene	V gene	J gene	clone size	CDR3 DNA	CDR3 protein
-	TRBV11-3	TRBJ2-3	few	TGTGCCAGCAGCTTAGGATTGGAAAACACAGATACGCAGTATTTT	CASSLGLENTDTQYF
-	TRBV4-3	TRBJ1-1	-	TGCGCCAGCAGATGGGAGGGGCGGACTGAAGCTTTCTTT	CASRWEGRTEAFF
TRBD2	TRBV6-5	TRBJ2-2	few	TGTGCCAGCAGTTACTCACGGGGGGGAGGAGTGAACACCGGGGAGCTGTTTTTT	CASSYSRGGGVNTGELFF
TRBD1	TRBV6-1	TRBJ1-1	-	TGTGCCAACAGTCAGGGGGGTCTGAACACTGAAGCTTTCTTT	CANSQGGLNTEAFF
-	TRBV5-1	TRBJ1-5	few	TGCGCCAGCAGCTTGAGCCCTTCGGAGGGACAGCCCCAGCATTTT	CASSLSPSEGQPQHF
TRBD1	TRBV6-5	TRBJ2-1	-	TGTGCCAGCAGTTACTCGAATGTCAGGGGGCGTAATGAGCAGTTCTTC	CASSYSNVRGRNEQFF
-	TRBV7-2	TRBJ1-2	-	TGTGCCAGCAGCTTTAATTCCTTTTATGGCTACACCTTC	CASSFNSFYGYTF
-	TRBV28	TRBJ2-3	-	TGTGCCAGCAGTTTTGATATGGTCGAGTCAGATACGCAGTATTTT	CASSFDMVESDTQYF
TRBD1	TRBV20-1	TRBJ1-1	few	TGCAGTGCTTTCCCACAGGGGCGGAACACTGAAGCTTTCTTT	CSAFPQGRNTEAFF
-	TRBV7-3	TRBJ2-3	few	TGTGCCAGCAGCCCGGGGGCTAGCACGGCCACAGATACGCAGTATTTT	CASSPGASTATDTQYF
TRBD2	TRBV7-7	TRBJ2-3	few	TGTGCTAGCAGCCCAAGGTTCATAGCGGGGGGAGCAGATACGCAGTATTTT	CASSPRFIAGGADTQYF
-	TRBV7-2	TRBJ2-1	few	TGTGCCAGCAGCTGGGACCGCTTAAATGAGCAGTTCTTC	CASSWDRLNEQFF